This passage covers 14 T cell receptor beta chains from one sample sequenced in a study of T cell responses to AZD1222 COVID-19 vaccine. Method: immunoSEQ multiplex PCR; TCRdb's copy keeps in-frame clones and lacks some. This table holds just under 35,000 clones, 86% found once. This material consisted of peripheral blood, taken on day 0 of AZD1222 vaccination. Receptors originate from an adult in good health.

The chain combines TRBV7-2 with TRBJ1-2; TRBD1 matches 8 bases. The CDR3 is 13 residues long. Losses at the gene ends were 5 bases for V and 7 bases for J; bases not matched to a gene: 6. Germline V gives CDR1 SGHTA, CDR2 FQGNSA. This CDR3 reads CASSQRTGTGYTF. CDR3 sequence (DNA): TGTGCCAGCAGCCAACGGACAGGGACTGGCTACACCTTC.

The chain joins TRBV2 to TRBJ2-5, with D possibly TRBD1 on 6 matching bases. The CDR3 is 15 residues long. Germline CDR1 is SNHLY and CDR2 is FYNNEI. The ends were cut back, 3 bases at V and 5 bases at J, with 16 bases in the middle. Here the CDR3 reads CASSEEDSWGETQYF. The CDR3 region has the DNA TGTGCCAGCAGTGAGGAGGACAGCTGGGGGGAGACCCAGTACTTC.

The V gene is TRBV7-9, the J gene TRBJ1-1; TRBD1 aligns across 10 bases. Germline V lookup: CDR1 SEHNR, CDR2 FQNEAQ (reference sequence). The CDR3 spans 15 residues. The junction had 7 bases not matched to a gene; V was cut back by 5 bases and J by 4 bases. The CDR3 sequence: CASSPRQGAGTEAFF. The CDR3 region has the DNA TGTGCCAGCAGCCCGAGACAGGGGGCGGGCACTGAAGCTTTCTTT.

The chain has TRBV10-3 and TRBJ1-1; D is uncertain. CDR1 is ENHRY and CDR2 is SYGVKD in the germline V gene. V gave up 3 bases and J gave up 6 bases, with 11 bases separating them. The CDR3 has 13 amino acids. DNA for the CDR3: TGTGCCATCAGTGAAAGGGTATGGGCTGAAGCTTTCTTT. Its translation: CAISERVWAEAFF.

This clone was counted a single time. This chain joins TRBV3-1 (or the pseudogene TRBV3-2) and TRBJ2-2; D is perhaps TRBD2 (6 bases). Per the germline V gene, CDR1 is LGHDT and CDR2 is YNNKEL (reference sequence). The CDR3 is 15 residues long. The V end lost 1 base, the J end lost 5 bases, and 11 bases lay between the germline ends. CDR3 protein: CASSQGHGGTGELFF. The CDR3 nucleotides are TGTGCCAGCAGCCAAGGTCATGGGGGGACCGGGGAGCTGTTTTTT.

The gene calls are TRBV24-1 and TRBJ2-2; maybe TRBD2 (6 bases). The CDR3 is made up of 18 amino acids. The germline V gene encodes CDR1 KGHDR and CDR2 SFDVKD. V was pared by 0 bases and J by 2 bases, with 15 bases between. The CDR3 region has the DNA TGTGCCACCAGTGATTTGGCCCCGAGGGGAGGTAACACCGGGGAGCTGTTTTTT. This encodes CATSDLAPRGGNTGELFF.

This chain uses TRBV19 with TRBJ1-3; D gene unclear. Germline values: CDR1 LNHDA, CDR2 SQIVND (reference sequence). The CDR3 extends over 15 amino acids. Trimming cost V 6 bases and J 3 bases, with 15 bases left between them. CDR3 sequence: CASSDLGAVGNTIYF. As DNA, the CDR3 is TGTGCCAGTAGCGATTTAGGCGCGGTTGGAAACACCATATATTTT. Looking up the rest from reference TRBV19 and TRBJ1-3 gives the full variable domain: DGGITQSPKYLFRKEGQNVTLSCEQNLNHDAMYWYRQDPGQGLRLIYYSQIVNDFQKGDIAEGYSVSREKKESFPLTVTSAQKNPTAFYLCASSDLGAVGNTIYFGEGSWLTVV.

The gene calls are TRBV4-1 and TRBJ1-5, with D perhaps TRBD1 (5 bases). Between the trimmed V and J ends, which lost 1 base and 2 bases, there was a span of 15 bases. Per the germline V gene, CDR1 is MGHRA and CDR2 is YSYEKL. The CDR3 spans 17 residues. CDR3 nucleotides: TGCGCCAGCAGCCAAGCCCTGCGGGGGAGGGGCAATCAGCCCCAGCATTTT. Translated, it gives CASSQALRGRGNQPQHF.

This chain uses TRBV15 with TRBJ2-1; the D is unclear. Germline V CDR1 and CDR2: LNHNV, YYDKDF (reference sequence). The CDR3 is 12 residues long. V was cut by 0 bases and J by 7 bases, with 4 bases left in between. CDR3: CATSRDLNEQFF. CDR3 DNA sequence: TGTGCCACCAGCAGAGACCTGAATGAGCAGTTCTTC.

This sequence joins TRBV27 and TRBJ1-2; D perhaps matches TRBD1 (6 bases). Looked up from germline, CDR1 is MNHEY and CDR2 is SMNVEV (reference sequence). CDR3 length equals 15 residues. V lost 0 bases and J lost 5, with 13 bases in between. CDR3 in DNA: TGTGCCAGCAGTTTATCGGCGGGGGGCCGGTATGGCTACACCTTC. This translates into CASSLSAGGRYGYTF.

This chain uses TRBV3-1 (or the pseudogene TRBV3-2) with TRBJ2-3; no definite D call. Germline V gene lookup returns CDR1 LGHDT and CDR2 YNNKEL (reference sequence). Between the trimmed V and J ends, which lost 0 bases and 2 bases, there was a span of 12 bases. The CDR3 is 16 residues long. In nucleotides, the CDR3 is TGTGCCAGCAGCCAAGAGACCCGCCCACCCACAGATACGCAGTATTTT. Its translation: CASSQETRPPTDTQYF.

The rearrangement uses TRBV28 and TRBJ1-5, with D unclear. From germline, CDR1 is MDHEN and CDR2 SYDVKM. The length of the CDR3 is 17 residues. Deletions cut 3 bases from V and 0 bases from J, with 15 bases between. The CDR3 DNA follows: TGTGCCAGCAGTTTCGAGAATGAGGGATATAGCAATCAGCCCCAGCATTTT. As protein: CASSFENEGYSNQPQHF.

The chain employs TRBV6-5 and TRBJ2-2, with unresolved D. The germline CDR1 and CDR2 sequences are MNHEY and SVGAGI. The CDR3 spans 12 residues. Trimming cost V 3 bases and J 5 bases, with 4 bases left between them. The CDR3 here is CASSYSTGELFF. The CDR3 DNA reads as TGTGCCAGCAGTTATTCGACCGGGGAGCTGTTTTTT.

The chain uses TRBV21-1 and TRBJ2-3. TRBV21-1 is a listed pseudogene. The CDR3 is 16 amino acids. The CDR3 loop reads CASSNGNGPCTDTQYF. The CDR3 bases are TGTGCCAGCAGCAATGGGAACGGACCTTGCACAGATACGCAGTATTTT.